One sample yielded the 19 T cell receptor beta chains listed below, sequenced in a study of regulatory T cells in long-lasting Graves disease. HTBI primers from iRepertoire and Arm-PCR of CDR3 regions yielded the TCR beta libraries. TCRdb redid the calling of the multiplex PCR reads with MiXCR, one entry per CDR3 protein. The sample carries around 250,000 distinct CDR3 sequences, 20% to 25% recorded once. Time point: newly diagnosed GD, antithyroid drugs for less than 3 months. Preparation of the TCR library used RNA extracted from PBMCs. The sample was peripheral blood mononuclear cells (PBMCs), taken at new diagnosis, from a patient treated with antithyroid drugs. Receptor source: a female donor with Graves disease.

This clonotype has at least ten counts. The chain uses TRBV9 and TRBJ2-1, with D possibly TRBD2 on 5 matching bases. This CDR3 comprises 14 residues. The V end lost 0 bases, the J end lost 6 bases, and 10 bases lay between the germline ends. CDR1 and CDR2 (germline): SGDLS, YYNGEE. The CDR3 protein is CASSVGGMSNEQFF. As DNA, the CDR3 is TGTGCCAGCAGCGTAGGAGGGATGAGCAATGAGCAGTTCTTC.

The J gene is TRBJ2-1, the V gene TRBV7-3; D remains unclear. Per the germline V gene, CDR1 is SGHTA and CDR2 is FQGTGA. V was clipped by 4 bases and J by 9 bases, with 13 bases between them. The CDR3 length is 13 residues. In nucleotides, the CDR3 is TGTGCCAGCAGCTATAACTACTATGGTGAGCAGTTCTTC. Amino acids: CASSYNYYGEQFF.

In its sample, this clonotype was seen many times. The chain combines TRBV10-3 with TRBJ2-7; D perhaps matches TRBD2 (5 bases). Germline assignment: CDR1 ENHRY and CDR2 SYGVKD. The CDR3 is made up of 15 amino acids. V dropped 6 bases and J dropped 5 bases, with 20 bases sitting between them. The CDR3: CAIRMGRTPKDEQYF. CDR3 DNA: TGTGCCATCAGAATGGGCCGGACTCCTAAGGACGAGCAGTACTTC.

This clonotype was picked up a small number of times. The chain uses TRBV4-3 and TRBJ2-7, with D unresolved. CDR3 size: 15 residues. Germline CDR1 and CDR2: LGHNA and YSLEER. The V end was cut by 0 bases, the J end by 3 bases, with 12 bases between. CDR3 bases: TGCGCCAGCAGCCAAGAGATTACAGCATTCTACGAGCAGTACTTC. Its protein product is CASSQEITAFYEQYF.

This clonotype showed up just a few times. A clone one base away is much larger, so this may be a read error. This chain links TRBV6-1 with TRBJ1-1, with unresolved D. Germline V gene data show CDR1 as MNHNS and CDR2 as SASEGT. The V and J ends lost 8 bases and 3 bases respectively, with 10 bases between them. The CDR3 totals 12 residues. CDR3 protein: CASHDRDTEAFF. In nucleotides, the CDR3 is TGTGCCAGCCACGATCGGGACACTGAAGCTTTCTTT.

This clonotype was counted only a few times. CDR3 DNA: TGTGCCACCAGTGGTTCCCGTGGGCAAGAGACCCAGTACTTC. It is translated as CATSGSRGQETQYF. V gene TRBV24-1 combines with J gene TRBJ2-5; D unclear. V was cut by 5 bases and J by 2 bases, with 11 bases left in between. This CDR3 contains 14 residues. Germline CDR1 reads KGHDR; CDR2 reads SFDVKD.

This chain links TRBV6-1 with TRBJ1-4; 11 bases agree with TRBD1. Germline V lookup: CDR1 MNHNS, CDR2 SASEGT. The CDR3 runs 14 residues. V lost 7 bases to trimming and J lost 8 bases; unmatched junction nucleotides: 6. CDR3 DNA: TGTGCCAGCATACGGGACAGGGGGAGGGAAAAACTGTTTTTT. Protein product: CASIRDRGREKLFF.

The chain recombines TRBV20-1 with TRBJ2-1; TRBD2 aligns across 8 bases. From germline, CDR1 is DFQATT and CDR2 SNEGSKA (reference sequence). Losses at the gene ends were 2 bases for V and 4 bases for J; bases not matched to a gene: 7. CDR3 length: 15 residues. The CDR3 sequence: CSARSASGRYNEQFF. In DNA, the CDR3 is TGCAGTGCTAGATCGGCTAGCGGGCGATACAATGAGCAGTTCTTC.

This clonotype was seen ten or more times. The chain links TRBV12-3 or TRBV12-4 to TRBJ1-6; 9 bases map to TRBD1. The CDR3 has 15 residues. J gave up 7 bases and V 4 bases, and 5 bases lay outside the gene matches. CDR3 DNA: TGTGCCAGCAGTTCGGGACAGGGAGACAATTCACCCCTCCACTTT. The encoded protein is CASSSGQGDNSPLHF.

The V and J genes are TRBV13 and TRBJ2-2, with 11 nucleotides matching TRBD2. V shed 5 bases and J 7 bases; nucleotides not matched to a gene: 6. Germline V lookup: CDR1 PRHDT, CDR2 FYEKMQ (reference sequence). CDR3 size: 15 residues. The CDR3 spells CASSTLAGGVGELFF. The CDR3 nucleotides are TGTGCCAGCAGCACCCTAGCGGGAGGCGTCGGGGAGCTGTTTTTT.

The chain is built from TRBV19 and TRBJ2-7; no firm D call. The CDR3 has 13 amino acids. Germline loops: CDR1 LNHDA, CDR2 SQIVND (reference sequence). V was cut by 5 bases and J by 5 bases, with 13 bases left in between. The CDR3, as DNA: TGTGCCAGTAGTGCACGGTCCGTTAACGAGCAGTACTTC. Translation: CASSARSVNEQYF.

This clonotype was recorded many times. This rearrangement joins TRBV11-3 to TRBJ2-7, with D possibly matching TRBD2 (6 bases). Germline CDR1 SGHNT, CDR2 YENEEA. The CDR3 totals 14 residues. V lost 4 bases to trimming and J lost 3 bases, with 13 bases between them. CDR3 amino acids: CASSSGLEGYEQYF. In nucleotides, the CDR3 is TGTGCCAGCAGCTCCGGCCTGGAGGGCTACGAGCAGTACTTC.

This clonotype was counted many times. The chain joins TRBV12-3 or TRBV12-4 to TRBJ2-1; 8 nucleotides align to TRBD2. This CDR3 has 16 amino acids. After removal of 8 bases from V and 0 bases from J, the junction contained 9 bases not matched to a gene. CDR3 amino acids: CASHQAAGGSYNEQFF. In DNA, the CDR3 is TGTGCCAGCCATCAAGCGGCGGGGGGCTCCTACAATGAGCAGTTCTTC.

This clonotype was seen repeatedly, ten times or more. The chain joins TRBV7-9 to TRBJ2-3; the D gene is possibly TRBD2 (7 bases). Germline CDR1 is SEHNR and CDR2 is FQNEAQ (reference sequence). Trimming stripped 6 bases from V and 0 bases from J, with 19 bases between. The CDR3 sequence is 17 residues long. The CDR3 loop is CASSPTRGTTSTDTQYF. In nucleotides, the CDR3 is TGTGCCAGCAGTCCTACGAGGGGGACTACTAGCACAGATACGCAGTATTTT.

This clonotype was counted many times. This sequence joins TRBV4-1 and TRBJ2-7; D uncertain. There are 14 residues in the CDR3. Trimming pared 0 bases from V and 5 bases from J, leaving 11 bases between. Germline V CDR1 and CDR2: MGHRA, YSYEKL. The CDR3 protein is CASSQDRRGNEQYF. The CDR3 region has the DNA TGCGCCAGCAGCCAAGATCGGCGAGGAAACGAGCAGTACTTC.

Worth noting for this clonotype: A much larger clonotype is one base distant, so this may be a read error. This chain joins TRBV29-1 and TRBJ2-1; a weak D match, TRBD1 (5 bases). Germline V gene sequence: CDR1 SQVTM, CDR2 ANQGSEA. The CDR3 is 11 amino acids. The V end was cut by 8 bases, the J end by 10 bases, with 15 bases between. CDR3 DNA sequence: TGCAGCTCGAAAGTAGGGGTCGAGCAGTTCTTC. Protein product: CSSKVGVEQFF.

This clonotype was detected many times. The V and J genes are TRBV11-2 and TRBJ2-1; D gene uncertain. CDR3 size: 15 residues. Germline values: CDR1 SGHAT, CDR2 FQNNGV. V was trimmed by 5 bases and J by 5 bases, leaving 16 bases between them. The DNA of the CDR3 is TGTGCCAGCAGCCCCTGGTCTGAGAGCGACAATGAGCAGTTCTTC. Translating it yields CASSPWSESDNEQFF.

This clonotype has a count of ten or more. This chain links TRBV11-2 with TRBJ2-3; 15 nucleotides line up with TRBD2. In germline, CDR1 is SGHAT, CDR2 FQNNGV. The CDR3 spans 18 residues. The V gene end was trimmed by 3 bases and the J gene end by 2 bases; junction bases not matched to a gene: 6. The chain's CDR3 is CASSFGRTSGRATDTQYF. The CDR3, as DNA: TGTGCCAGCAGCTTTGGGCGGACTAGCGGGAGGGCCACAGATACGCAGTATTTT.

Points on this clonotype: A read error is possible here, since a much larger clone lies one base away. The chain recombines TRBV4-2 with TRBJ2-1, with 9 nucleotides matching TRBD2. The V gene's germline CDR1 is LGHNA and CDR2 YNFKEQ. The CDR3 length is 17 residues. The CDR3 reads CARSQDTSSGDNNEQFF. The CDR3 DNA is TGTGCCAGAAGCCAAGATACTTCTAGCGGGGATAACAATGAGCAGTTCTTC.